Listed below are T cell receptor beta chains from one sample, sequenced in a study of PD-L1 blockade in urothelial cancer. Assay: immunoSEQ multiplex PCR; the TCRdb copy retains only in-frame clones and omits some. Counted here are 90,000 to 100,000 clones, nearly 90% occurring once; the ten biggest clones make up under 2%. Sequences were derived from PBMCs, sampled around atezolizumab (anti-PD-L1) treatment. The receptor source for this set is a man aged 55 to 69 with urothelial cancer. Both conserved end residues are part of each CDR3.

v_call,j_call,cdr3_aa
TRBV6-1,TRBJ1-5,CASREGGGNQPQHF
TRBV28,TRBJ2-7,CASSFRASGTYEQYF
TRBV19,TRBJ2-2,CASRTGDGELFF
TRBV10-3,TRBJ2-3,CAISWDRGSLAGGADTQYF
TRBV11-2,TRBJ2-7,CASSLAPGSTYEQYF
TRBV10-3,TRBJ2-5,CAISGQGTETQYF
TRBV15,TRBJ1-3,CATSQRQGPGNTIYF
TRBV19,TRBJ2-7,CASSMGLRFVDEQYF
TRBV6-4,TRBJ2-2,CATPPQGRNTGELFF
TRBV5-4,TRBJ2-3,CAGRTSGSTDTQYF
TRBV2,TRBJ1-2,CASEWQRNGYTF
TRBV11-2,TRBJ1-4,CASSRPGEKKLFF
TRBV5-1,TRBJ2-7,CASSSGHYYEQYF
TRBV7-9,TRBJ2-2,CASRQDSSNTGELFF
TRBV7-2,TRBJ2-3,CASSTSGLVTDTQYF
TRBV6-1,TRBJ2-7,CASSLSTGVYEQYF
TRBV28,TRBJ2-5,CASSLTPTGRWETQYF
TRBV30,TRBJ2-5,CAWASGGHRETQYF
TRBV5-4,TRBJ1-2,CASSRDRTTYGYTF
TRBV7-2,TRBJ2-3,CASNKEGLPPVAQYF
TRBV5-1,TRBJ2-2,CASSLAAGGGTGELFF
TRBV5-1,TRBJ2-3,CASSPGQGFTDTQYF
TRBV4-1,TRBJ2-7,CASSQDSGQGSYEQYF
TRBV9,TRBJ1-5,CASSPGTVNQPQHF
TRBV28,TRBJ2-5,CASSISGRRETQYF
TRBV5-4,TRBJ2-1,CASSLIGLADEQFF
TRBV28,TRBJ2-7,CASTDTSYEQYF
TRBV10-3,TRBJ2-7,CATSPGLVGEQYF
TRBV18,TRBJ1-2,CASSPPGTLDYGYTF
TRBV7-9,TRBJ1-1,CASSFITRGNTEAFF
TRBV4-2,TRBJ1-6,CASSQAVRVNSPLHF
TRBV12-1,TRBJ1-2,CASSSGQGANYGYTF
TRBV11-2,TRBJ2-1,CASSLSTGDNEQFF
TRBV10-3,TRBJ1-5,CAISDGRGVGRGMGPRVQPQHF
TRBV2,TRBJ2-7,CASAGTTVGEQYF
TRBV4-1,TRBJ2-5,CASSQDKNGGRPQYF
TRBV21-1,TRBJ2-3,CASSNDPRDRNTDTQYF
TRBV12-5,TRBJ2-2,CASGLAQTTGYPGELFF
TRBV13,TRBJ2-5,CASSLGLTGYETQYF
TRBV2,TRBJ2-3,CASSDRGSTDTQYF
TRBV23-1,TRBJ1-5,CASSRGSDRRDSNQPQHF
TRBV7-9,TRBJ1-2,CASSPGQQALYGYTF
TRBV6-6,TRBJ1-6,CASSPTGYNSPLHF
TRBV5-1,TRBJ1-2,CASSPNGGYGYTF
TRBV15,TRBJ1-2,CATSRDIAGGEYGYTF
TRBV4-3,TRBJ1-1,CASSQQGGFLNTEAFF
TRBV6-5,TRBJ2-7,CASSPIQTYEQYF
TRBV29-1,TRBJ2-3,CSYTPSGSATDTQYF
TRBV6-5,TRBJ2-2,CASSYSRSAGELFF
TRBV9,TRBJ2-2,CASSYRLAGGRTGELFF
TRBV4-2,TRBJ1-2,CASSQDRGGAGGYTF